Presented here are 15 T cell receptor beta chains from one specimen sequenced in a study of shared clonotypes between healthy human individuals. Repertoires were generated with immunoSEQ multiplex PCR, while TCRdb's copy carries only in-frame clones and drops some. The table has millions of clones, 93% seen once. Naive CD8 isolation took CD45RO-negative cells positively selected for CCR7 and excluded terminally differentiated effector memory CD45RA+ cells. The sequencing input was naive CD8+ T cells from PBMCs. Receptors originate from a man younger than 35 in good health. Some clones in this sample may be carry-over from other donors' samples.

The DNA of the CDR3 is TGTGCCAGCAGCTTAACTGGTAGCGGGTACGAGCAGTACTTC. Encoded protein: CASSLTGSGYEQYF. The chain recombines TRBV7-3 with TRBJ2-7; 7 bases line up with TRBD2. The V gene's germline CDR1 is SGHTA and CDR2 FQGTGA. The V segment lost 0 bases and the J segment 4 bases; nucleotides outside the gene matches: 3. The CDR3 has 14 amino acids. The full variable domain, with the rest looked up from reference TRBV7-3 and TRBJ2-7, is GAGVSQTPSNKVTEKGKYVELRCDPISGHTALYWYRQSLGQGPEFLIYFQGTGAADDSGLPNDRFFAVRPEGSVSTLKIQRTERGDSAVYLCASSLTGSGYEQYFGPGTRLTVT.

This chain joins TRBV30 and TRBJ1-1; 7 nucleotides match TRBD1. The trim removed 4 bases at V and 8 bases at J, leaving 7 bases unmatched. The CDR3 is 12 residues long. Germline CDR1 and CDR2: GTSNPN and SVGIG (reference sequence). The CDR3 bases are TGTGCCTGGACCTCGAGGGGGCAGGAAGCTTTCTTT. It specifies CAWTSRGQEAFF.

There are a few counts of this clone. The genes are TRBV28 and TRBJ2-2, with 7 bases fitting TRBD1. Germline V gene data show CDR1 as MDHEN and CDR2 as SYDVKM. The junction had 2 bases not matched to a gene; V was cut back by 4 bases and J by 3 bases. This CDR3 is 14 amino acids long. CDR3 region: CASSWTGHTGELFF. The DNA for the CDR3 is TGTGCCAGCAGTTGGACAGGTCACACCGGGGAGCTGTTTTTT.

The V and J genes are TRBV19 and TRBJ2-1; 13 bases line up with TRBD2. Trimming at V came to 3 bases and at J to 10 bases, leaving 6 bases not matched to a gene. Germline lookup yields CDR1 LNHDA and CDR2 SQIVND (reference sequence). There are 15 residues in the CDR3. The CDR3 DNA follows: TGTGCCAGTAGTATGCGGACTAGCGGGAGTTACGAGCAGTTCTTC. This codes for CASSMRTSGSYEQFF. The entire variable domain, with the rest obtained from reference TRBV19 and TRBJ2-1, is as follows: DGGITQSPKYLFRKEGQNVTLSCEQNLNHDAMYWYRQDPGQGLRLIYYSQIVNDFQKGDIAEGYSVSREKKESFPLTVTSAQKNPTAFYLCASSMRTSGSYEQFFGPGTRLTVL.

This clone was seen just once. V and J are TRBV2 and TRBJ1-1; 8 bases fit TRBD1. The CDR3 covers 13 residues. The J segment lost 1 base and the V segment lost 8 bases, leaving 3 bases of the junction unmatched. CDR1 and CDR2 (germline): SNHLY, FYNNEI. DNA for the CDR3: TGTGCCAGCTCGGACAGGGCGAACACTGAAGCTTTCTTT. Its translation: CASSDRANTEAFF.

This sequence joins TRBV7-9 and TRBJ2-7; 8 positions agree with TRBD2. CDR1 SEHNR and CDR2 FQNEAQ come from the germline V gene (reference sequence). The CDR3 has 16 amino acids. V gave up 5 bases and J gave up 4 bases; unmatched junction bases: 13. The CDR3 DNA reads as TGTGCCAGCAGCCCGGCGGGGACTAGTCGCCCTTACGAGCAGTACTTC. Amino acids: CASSPAGTSRPYEQYF.

CDR3 nucleotides: TGCGCCAGCAGCCAAGAGCCGGGGTTCTCCTACGAGCAGTACTTC. Protein product: CASSQEPGFSYEQYF. This chain uses TRBV4-3 with TRBJ2-7; D might be TRBD2 (5 bases). Trimming shortened V by 0 bases and J by 0 bases, and 9 bases separated the two germline ends. The CDR3 runs to 15 residues. Germline CDR1 and CDR2: LGHNA and YSLEER.

The gene calls are TRBV11-2 and TRBJ1-2; D is uncertain. CDR1 and CDR2 from the germline V gene are SGHAT and FQNNGV. This CDR3 has 15 amino acids. V lost 1 base and J lost 3, with 12 bases in between. The CDR3 spells CASSLVAGNHYGYTF. CDR3 in DNA: TGTGCCAGCAGCTTAGTTGCAGGAAACCACTATGGCTACACCTTC.

This rearrangement joins TRBV6-5 to TRBJ2-1; possible D gene TRBD2, 6 bases. The length of the CDR3 is 15 residues. Germline loops: CDR1 MNHEY, CDR2 SVGAGI. Trimming shortened V by 5 bases and J by 0 bases, and 11 bases separated the two germline ends. This CDR3 is CASSPDYSSYNEQFF. CDR3 nucleotides: TGTGCCAGCAGTCCGGACTATAGCTCCTACAATGAGCAGTTCTTC.

This chain connects TRBV18 to TRBJ2-7, with TRBD1 identical over 10 bases. The ends lost 5 bases at V and 5 bases at J; junction bases unmatched: 6. Germline V CDR1 and CDR2: KGHSH, LQKENI. The CDR3 covers 14 residues. The CDR3 region has the DNA TGTGCCAGCTCAGACCGGGACAGGGGAGACGAGCAGTACTTC. Translated, it gives CASSDRDRGDEQYF. Supplemented by reference TRBV18 and TRBJ2-7, the full variable domain reads NAGVMQNPRHLVRRRGQEARLRCSPMKGHSHVYWYRQLPEEGLKFMVYLQKENIIDESGMPKERFSAEFPKEGPSILRIQQVVRGDSAAYFCASSDRDRGDEQYFGPGTRLTVT.

The chain links TRBV10-3 to TRBJ2-7; D remains ambiguous. The CDR3 spans 12 residues. V was clipped by 0 bases and J by 6 bases, with 6 bases between them. Germline V gene sequence: CDR1 ENHRY, CDR2 SYGVKD. Here the CDR3 reads CAISESKGEQYF. For the CDR3, the DNA is TGTGCCATCAGTGAGTCGAAGGGCGAGCAGTACTTC.

This chain joins TRBV11-1 and TRBJ2-1; 8 bases match TRBD2. J lost 2 bases, V lost 1 base, and 10 bases had no gene match. The CDR3 runs 18 residues. Germline V gene sequence: CDR1 SGHAT, CDR2 FQDESV (reference sequence). The CDR3 sequence is CASSLEAGERAAYNEQFF. DNA for the CDR3: TGTGCCAGCAGCTTAGAAGCGGGAGAGAGGGCCGCCTACAATGAGCAGTTCTTC.

V usage is TRBV9 and J usage is TRBJ2-1; possibly TRBD2 for D (5 bases). The V gene's germline CDR1 is SGDLS and CDR2 YYNGEE. The CDR3 has 18 residues. Trimming shortened V by 4 bases and J by 8 bases, and 28 bases separated the two germline ends. The CDR3 DNA reads TGTGCCAGCAGCCACAACCCCCGGGAAGGAAGATTTAGAGATGAGCAGTTCTTC. Protein product: CASSHNPREGRFRDEQFF.

The chain carries TRBV5-6 and TRBJ2-7, with D possibly TRBD2 on 6 matching bases. Germline V gene lookup returns CDR1 SGHDT and CDR2 YYEEEE. Trimming left V 2 bases short and J 6 bases short, with 15 bases between. The CDR3 runs 14 residues. CDR3 in DNA: TGTGCCAGCAGCTTAGGGCCGGGGGTAGGCGAGCAGTACTTC. Translation gives CASSLGPGVGEQYF. The full variable domain, its missing parts supplied by reference TRBV5-6 and TRBJ2-7, is DAGVTQSPTHLIKTRGQQVTLRCSPKSGHDTVSWYQQALGQGPQFIFQYYEEEERQRGNFPDRFSGHQFPNYSSELNVNALLLGDSALYLCASSLGPGVGEQYFGPGTRLTVT.

The chain carries TRBV6-1 and TRBJ2-1, with D maybe TRBD1 (5 bases). Germline-derived CDR1 and CDR2 are MNHNS and SASEGT. This CDR3 region has 16 residues. Trimming removed 0 bases from V and 7 bases from J, with 16 bases in between. CDR3 coding DNA: TGTGCCAGCAGTGAAGCTGCCTATTATTCAGGGAATGAGCAGTTCTTC. Residues: CASSEAAYYSGNEQFF.